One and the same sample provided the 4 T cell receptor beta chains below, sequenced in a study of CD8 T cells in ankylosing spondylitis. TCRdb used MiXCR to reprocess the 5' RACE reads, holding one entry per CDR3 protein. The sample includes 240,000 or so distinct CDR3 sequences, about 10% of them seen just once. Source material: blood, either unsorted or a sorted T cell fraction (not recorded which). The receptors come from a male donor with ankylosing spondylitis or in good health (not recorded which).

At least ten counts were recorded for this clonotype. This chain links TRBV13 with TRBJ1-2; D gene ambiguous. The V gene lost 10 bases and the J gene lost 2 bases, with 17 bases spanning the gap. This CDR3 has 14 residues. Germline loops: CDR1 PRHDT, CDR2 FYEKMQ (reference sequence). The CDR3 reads CATRVMGGNYGYTF. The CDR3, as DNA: TGTGCCACCAGAGTGATGGGTGGAAACTATGGCTACACCTTC.

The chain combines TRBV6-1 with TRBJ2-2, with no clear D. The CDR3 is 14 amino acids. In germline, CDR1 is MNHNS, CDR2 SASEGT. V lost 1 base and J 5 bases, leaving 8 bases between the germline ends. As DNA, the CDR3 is TGTGCCAGCAGTGAAGGATCCGGGACCGGGGAGCTGTTTTTT. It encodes CASSEGSGTGELFF.

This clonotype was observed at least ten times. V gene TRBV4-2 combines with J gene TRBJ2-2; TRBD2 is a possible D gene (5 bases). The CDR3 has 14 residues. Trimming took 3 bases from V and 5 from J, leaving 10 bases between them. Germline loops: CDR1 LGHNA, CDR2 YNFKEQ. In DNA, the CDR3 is TGTGCCAGCAGCCAGAGGACTCCTACCGGGGAGCTGTTTTTT. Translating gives CASSQRTPTGELFF.

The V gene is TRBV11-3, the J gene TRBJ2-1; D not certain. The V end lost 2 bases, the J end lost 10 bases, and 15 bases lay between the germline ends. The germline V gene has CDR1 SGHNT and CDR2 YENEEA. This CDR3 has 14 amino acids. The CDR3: CASSLSPTGPEQFF. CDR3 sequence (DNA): TGTGCCAGCAGCTTAAGCCCTACTGGCCCCGAGCAGTTCTTC.